The 15 T cell receptor beta chains presented below share a single source sample, sequenced in a study of cytomegalovirus exposure and HLA in healthy donors. PCR employed 60 Vbeta and 13 Jbeta primers. The data were produced by immunoSEQ multiplex PCR, yet TCRdb's version contains in-frame clones alone and is incomplete. The data hold 100,000 to 150,000 clones, with around 77% observed a single time. The sample was PBMCs. The receptors derive from a woman aged 40 to 50 in good health and CMV-seropositive.

The gene calls are TRBV11-2 and TRBJ1-6, with TRBD1 identical over 12 bases. Losses at the gene ends were 7 bases for V and 7 bases for J; bases not matched to a gene: 8. This CDR3 comprises 16 residues. Germline assignment: CDR1 SGHAT and CDR2 FQNNGV. In nucleotides, the CDR3 is TGTGCCAGCACCCCGGGGACAGGGGGCTTCAATTCACCCCTCCACTTT. Translation: CASTPGTGGFNSPLHF. Drawing the rest from reference TRBV11-2 and TRBJ1-6, the complete variable domain is EAGVAQSPRYKIIEKRQSVAFWCNPISGHATLYWYQQILGQGPKLLIQFQNNGVVDDSQLPKDRFSAERLKGVDSTLKIQPAKLEDSAVYLCASTPGTGGFNSPLHFGNGTRLTVT.

A remark on this clone: Germline and junction disagree at one end, which may indicate a read error. The rearrangement joins TRBV7-9 to TRBJ2-7; TRBD2 matches at 10 bases. Germline values: CDR1 SEHNR, CDR2 FQNEAQ (reference sequence). The CDR3 extends over 16 amino acids. CDR3 in DNA: TGTTCCAGCAGCTTAGCGCGGAGCGGGAGGGCCGACGAGCAGTACTTC. Translated, it gives CSSSLARSGRADEQYF.

This CDR3 is CASSLRARDLIYF. Written as DNA, the CDR3 is TGTGCCAGCAGTTTAAGGGCCCGGGACTTAATATATTTT. The chain links TRBV28 to TRBJ1-3; TRBD1 might be the D (5 bases). Germline CDR1 reads MDHEN; CDR2 reads SYDVKM. V was shortened by 2 bases and J by 13 bases, with 15 bases between the two germline ends. This CDR3 spans 13 amino acids.

V and J are TRBV11-2 and TRBJ2-7; TRBD1 is a possible D gene (5 bases). The CDR3 is 12 residues long. V lost 0 bases, J lost 8 bases, and 8 bases lay in between. Germline CDR1 reads SGHAT; CDR2 reads FQNNGV. The CDR3 sequence is CASSLDRAKQYF. DNA of the CDR3: TGTGCCAGCAGCTTAGACAGGGCGAAGCAGTACTTC.

A single count supports this clone. The chain combines TRBV2 with TRBJ2-3; 8 bases are a match to TRBD2. Per the germline V gene, CDR1 is SNHLY and CDR2 is FYNNEI. V lost 3 bases to trimming and J lost 3 bases; unmatched junction nucleotides: 5. The CDR3 contains 15 residues. Written as DNA, the CDR3 is TGTGCCAGCAGTGAGTCTAGCGGGCTAACAGATACGCAGTATTTT. Protein product: CASSESSGLTDTQYF.

The V call is TRBV28, the J call TRBJ2-5; TRBD2 matches at 10 bases. Germline V CDR1 and CDR2: MDHEN, SYDVKM. The CDR3 is 17 amino acids. V dropped 1 base and J dropped 5; count of bases not matched to a gene: 10. CDR3 region: CASSLSVAGGEGETQYF. The CDR3 DNA reads as TGTGCCAGCAGTTTATCGGTAGCGGGAGGAGAGGGTGAGACCCAGTACTTC. Variable domain in full (rest from reference TRBV28 and TRBJ2-5): DVKVTQSSRYLVKRTGEKVFLECVQDMDHENMFWYRQDPGLGLRLIYFSYDVKMKEKGDIPEGYSVSREKKERFSLILESASTNQTSMYLCASSLSVAGGEGETQYFGPGTRLLVL.

This sequence joins TRBV9 and TRBJ2-7; the match to TRBD1 covers 9 bases. CDR3 length: 16 amino acids. Trimming cost V 3 bases and J 1 base; bases outside gene matches: 8. CDR1 is SGDLS, CDR2 YYNGEE, per germline. DNA for the CDR3: TGTGCCAGCAGCGACCAACCGGGACAGGGTTCCTACGAGCAGTACTTC. It yields the protein CASSDQPGQGSYEQYF.

This clone was detected only once. The rearrangement links TRBV27 to TRBJ2-7, with 10 bases aligning to TRBD2. V lost 6 bases to trimming and J lost 7 bases; unmatched junction nucleotides: 9. The CDR3 loop spans 14 amino acids. Germline V gives CDR1 MNHEY, CDR2 SMNVEV (reference sequence). CDR3 loop: CASSTSGISFEQYF. The CDR3 DNA follows: TGTGCCAGCAGCACTAGCGGGATTTCGTTTGAGCAGTACTTC.

On this clone: One end of the junction varies from germline; a read error may be responsible. The gene calls are TRBV6-1 and TRBJ2-7; D not resolved. The CDR3 extends over 14 amino acids. In germline, CDR1 is MNHNS, CDR2 SASEGT. The CDR3 DNA sequence: TGTGCCACCAGTAAGACATCTAATACCTACGAGCAGTACTTC. It codes for CATSKTSNTYEQYF.

The CDR3 is CATKTSESSYEQYF. The CDR3 nucleotides are TGTGCCACGAAGACTAGCGAAAGTTCCTACGAGCAGTACTTC. This chain joins TRBV2 and TRBJ2-7; 8 bases match TRBD2. CDR3 length equals 14 residues. Trimming at V came to 10 bases and at J to 1 base, leaving 9 bases not matched to a gene. Germline CDR1 reads SNHLY; CDR2 reads FYNNEI.

The chain recombines TRBV18 with TRBJ1-5; no reliable D call. In germline, CDR1 is KGHSH, CDR2 LQKENI. The CDR3 runs to 14 residues. V was trimmed by 3 bases and J by 5 bases, leaving 11 bases between them. Written as DNA, the CDR3 is TGTGCCAGCTCACCGTCGGCCGGGGATCAGCCCCAGCATTTT. This codes for CASSPSAGDQPQHF.

CDR3 bases: TGTGCCAGCAGCTCGACAGGGGTCGGCTACACCTTC. This sequence encodes CASSSTGVGYTF. The V and J genes are TRBV7-9 and TRBJ1-2; 8 bases map to TRBD1. This CDR3 has 12 amino acids. V lost 4 bases and J lost 8; bases outside the gene matches: 3. Germline assignment: CDR1 SEHNR and CDR2 FQNEAQ (reference sequence).

This chain joins TRBV28 and TRBJ1-1; D perhaps matches TRBD1 (5 bases). The CDR3 runs 15 residues. Germline values: CDR1 MDHEN, CDR2 SYDVKM. Trimming left V 4 bases short and J 7 bases short, with 19 bases between. CDR3 sequence reads: CASSSLRMGGNEAFF. CDR3 in DNA: TGTGCCAGCAGTTCCTTGAGAATGGGGGGTAATGAAGCTTTCTTT.

This rearrangement joins TRBV5-1 to TRBJ2-5, with TRBD2 as a possible D gene (6 bases). The J call could be wrong; TRBJ2-7 is a better fit for the DNA end. Germline CDR1 reads SGHRS; CDR2 reads YFSETQ. The CDR3 extends over 15 amino acids. This CDR3 is CASSLASAGSYEQYF. The CDR3 region has the DNA TGCGCCAGCAGCTTGGCGTCGGCGGGGAGCTACGAGCAGTACTTC.

The genes are TRBV4-1 and TRBJ2-3; a weak D match, TRBD2 (5 bases). V dropped 1 base and J dropped 6 bases, with 26 bases sitting between them. The CDR3 has 19 residues. CDR1 is MGHRA and CDR2 is YSYEKL in the germline V gene. DNA of the CDR3: TGCGCCAGCAGCCAAGCCTCTCCCCGGGTTCAGCGGCCGAAGGATACGCAGTATTTT. This sequence encodes CASSQASPRVQRPKDTQYF.